The 23 T cell receptor beta chains listed next were all sequenced from one sample in a study of blood T cells in healthy people across ages. A J-beta primer mix and a sample-barcoded 5' primer were used in a second PCR of roughly 6 to 11 cycles. TCRdb itself ran the 5' RACE reads through MiXCR, one entry per CDR3 protein. The data hold hundreds of thousands of distinct CDR3 sequences, with around 48% observed a single time. The material sequenced was blood. These receptors all come from an elderly man in good health.

The rearrangement links TRBV15 to TRBJ2-4; D call uncertain. The DNA end is more similar to TRBJ2-7, so the J call may be wrong. The CDR3 has 12 residues. Germline V gives CDR1 LNHNV, CDR2 YYDKDF (reference sequence). In nucleotides, the CDR3 is TGTGCCACCAGCAGCGGTCTTTACGAGCAGTACTTC. This translates into CATSSGLYEQYF.

This clonotype has a handful of counts. A much larger clone differs from this one at a single base, so this may be a read error. The genes are TRBV6-1 and TRBJ2-5; TRBD1 matches 7 bases. This CDR3 has 14 amino acids. Germline V CDR1 and CDR2: MNHNS, SASEGT. V gave up 6 bases and J gave up 11 bases; unmatched junction bases: 15. CDR3 region: CASSQITGDNEQYF. The CDR3 nucleotides are TGTGCCAGCAGCCAAATAACAGGGGACAATGAGCAGTACTTC.

This clonotype was seen a single time. The chain links TRBV7-9 to TRBJ1-6; D uncertain. The CDR3 loop spans 17 amino acids. Germline CDR1 and CDR2: SEHNR and FQNEAQ (reference sequence). The ends were cut back, 5 bases at V and 6 bases at J, with 20 bases in the middle. DNA for the CDR3: TGTGCCAGCAGCCCCCAATCCGGACCGACTTCTAATTCACCCCTCCACTTT. Encoded protein: CASSPQSGPTSNSPLHF. Full variable domain (rest looked up from reference TRBV7-9 and TRBJ1-6): DTGVSQNPRHKITKRGQNVTFRCDPISEHNRLYWYRQTLGQGPEFLTYFQNEAQLEKSRLLSDRFSAERPKGSFSTLEIQRTEQGDSAMYLCASSPQSGPTSNSPLHFGNGTRLTVT.

This clonotype was seen at least ten times. The V gene is TRBV6-6, the J gene TRBJ2-1; D is possibly TRBD1 or TRBD2 (6 bases each). Germline values: CDR1 MNHNY, CDR2 SVGAGI (reference sequence). The length of the CDR3 is 15 residues. Trimming left V 2 bases short and J 8 bases short, with 16 bases between. CDR3 nucleotides: TGTGCCAGCAGTTACCTGGCGGACGGGGGCTATGAGCAGTTCTTC. It translates to CASSYLADGGYEQFF.

This chain joins TRBV20-1 and TRBJ2-7; 8 positions agree with TRBD1. Germline CDR1 and CDR2: DFQATT and SNEGSKA (reference sequence). V was clipped by 3 bases and J by 0 bases; unmatched bases: 10. There are 16 residues in the CDR3. This CDR3 is CSARWGQVSTSYEQYF. The CDR3 nucleotides read TGCAGTGCTAGGTGGGGACAGGTCTCCACCTCCTACGAGCAGTACTTC.

The rearrangement links TRBV9 to TRBJ1-2; TRBD1 aligns across 7 bases. Germline V lookup: CDR1 SGDLS, CDR2 YYNGEE. This CDR3 has 14 amino acids. V trimming: 7 bases; J trimming: 4 bases; junction bases outside the gene matches: 10. CDR3 DNA: TGTGCCAGCGGTACAGGGGATGCGGGCTATGGCTACACCTTC. Translating gives CASGTGDAGYGYTF.

The sample holds many counts of this clonotype. The V gene is TRBV6-5, the J gene TRBJ2-7, with a tentative D call TRBD2 (6 bases). V gave up 8 bases and J gave up 3 bases, with 8 bases separating them. Germline V gene lookup returns CDR1 MNHEY and CDR2 SVGAGI. The CDR3 is 11 residues long. The CDR3 DNA is TGTGCCAGCGGGGGGAACTACGAGCAGTACTTC. Translated, it gives CASGGNYEQYF.

This clonotype turned up a few times. The chain is built from TRBV7-2 and TRBJ2-1; tentatively, D is TRBD2 (5 bases). Looked up from germline, CDR1 is SGHTA and CDR2 is FQGNSA. There are 14 residues in the CDR3. V lost 7 bases to trimming and J lost 7 bases, with 17 bases between them. For the CDR3, the DNA is TGTGCCAGCACCTACCTAGCAGATAGGAATGAGCAGTTCTTC. Residues: CASTYLADRNEQFF.

V and J are TRBV20-1 and TRBJ2-1, with D perhaps given as TRBD1 or TRBD2 (5 bases each). The CDR3 has 19 residues. The V end lost 1 base, the J end lost 1 base, and 23 bases lay between the germline ends. Germline-derived CDR1 and CDR2 are DFQATT and SNEGSKA (reference sequence). The CDR3 reads CSARVSLSGTEFSYNEQFF. In DNA form, the CDR3 reads TGCAGTGCTAGAGTTTCACTGTCCGGGACCGAATTTTCCTACAATGAGCAGTTCTTC.

This chain connects TRBV3-1 to TRBJ2-5; no clear D. Germline values: CDR1 LGHDT, CDR2 YNNKEL (reference sequence). Trimming pared 0 bases from V and 5 bases from J, leaving 4 bases between. The CDR3 has 12 residues. CDR3 coding DNA: TGTGCCAGCAGCCAAGAAATGGAGACCCAGTACTTC. This codes for CASSQEMETQYF.

This clonotype came up a few times. This rearrangement joins TRBV7-9 to TRBJ1-1, with 8 positions matching TRBD1. V was clipped by 5 bases and J by 1 base; unmatched bases: 6. From germline, CDR1 is SEHNR and CDR2 FQNEAQ (reference sequence). CDR3 size: 15 residues. CDR3 nucleotides: TGTGCCAGCAGCCCCTCCGGGACAGGGAACACTGAAGCTTTCTTT. As protein: CASSPSGTGNTEAFF.

The CDR3 loop reads CASSALAGGTGELFF. DNA of the CDR3: TGCGCCAGCAGCGCCCTAGCGGGAGGTACCGGGGAGCTGTTTTTT. The rearrangement links TRBV5-1 to TRBJ2-2; 11 nucleotides match TRBD2. Germline CDR1 is SGHRS and CDR2 is YFSETQ. V gave up 4 bases and J gave up 5 bases; unmatched junction bases: 4. The CDR3 sequence is 15 residues long.

This chain links TRBV28 with TRBJ2-3; TRBD2 might be the D (7 bases). This CDR3 comprises 15 residues. V was pared by 5 bases and J by 3 bases, with 15 bases between. The germline gives CDR1 MDHEN, CDR2 SYDVKM. Written as DNA, the CDR3 is TGTGCCAGCAGTCCCGGGGGGCGAAGAACAGATACGCAGTATTTT. Its translation: CASSPGGRRTDTQYF.

The J gene is TRBJ2-1, the V gene TRBV20-1; 8 positions match TRBD2. V lost 0 bases to trimming and J lost 3 bases; unmatched junction nucleotides: 7. Looked up from germline, CDR1 is DFQATT and CDR2 is SNEGSKA (reference sequence). This CDR3 comprises 16 residues. The CDR3 spells CSARDLERGNYNEQFF. The CDR3 bases are TGCAGTGCTAGAGATCTTGAGCGGGGGAACTACAATGAGCAGTTCTTC.

This clonotype was counted only a few times. This chain links TRBV20-1 with TRBJ2-1; the match to TRBD2 covers 8 bases. Per germline, CDR1 DFQATT and CDR2 SNEGSKA (reference sequence). Trimming removed 6 bases from V and 6 bases from J; junction bases left unmatched: 7. The CDR3 spans 13 residues. This chain's CDR3 is CSARFGTSNEQFF. CDR3 nucleotide sequence: TGCAGTGCCAGATTCGGGACTAGCAATGAGCAGTTCTTC.

The gene calls are TRBV29-1 and TRBJ2-1; TRBD1 matches at 12 bases. Losses at the gene ends were 5 bases for V and 7 bases for J; bases not matched to a gene: 6. CDR1 is SQVTM and CDR2 is ANQGSEA in the germline V gene. This CDR3 contains 14 residues. The CDR3 DNA follows: TGCAGCGTTCGGGACAGGGGGCGCATTAATGAGCAGTTCTTC. It translates to CSVRDRGRINEQFF.

V usage is TRBV7-2 and J usage is TRBJ2-4; D may match TRBD1 or TRBD2 (5 bases each). Trimming shortened V by 2 bases and J by 0 bases, and 8 bases separated the two germline ends. The CDR3 extends over 15 amino acids. The V gene's germline CDR1 is SGHTA and CDR2 FQGNSA. CDR3 DNA: TGTGCCAGCAGCTTAATGGGGGTAGCCAAAAACATTCAGTACTTC. Protein sequence: CASSLMGVAKNIQYF. The full variable domain, rest sourced from reference TRBV7-2 and TRBJ2-4, is GAGVSQSPSNKVTEKGKDVELRCDPISGHTALYWYRQSLGQGLEFLIYFQGNSAPDKSGLPSDRFSAERTGGSVSTLTIQRTQQEDSAVYLCASSLMGVAKNIQYFGAGTRLSVL.

This clonotype was seen more than once but under ten times. The chain is built from TRBV20-1 and TRBJ2-3, with a tentative D call TRBD2 (5 bases). CDR1 is DFQATT and CDR2 is SNEGSKA in the germline V gene (reference sequence). Trimming stripped 1 base from V and 6 bases from J, with 17 bases between. This CDR3 is 15 amino acids long. As DNA, the CDR3 is TGCAGTGCTAGAGGAGGACTCCAATTATGGGATACGCAGTATTTT. This translates into CSARGGLQLWDTQYF.

The gene calls are TRBV2 and TRBJ1-1; no firm D call. Trimming removed 2 bases at V and 11 bases at J, with 9 bases between. The CDR3 sequence is 11 residues long. Germline V gene data show CDR1 as SNHLY and CDR2 as FYNNEI. The CDR3 sequence is CASSELGMAFF. CDR3 nucleotide sequence: TGTGCCAGCAGTGAACTGGGGATGGCTTTCTTT.

V gene TRBV10-1 combines with J gene TRBJ2-2; D gene uncertain. There are 13 residues in the CDR3. Germline V gene sequence: CDR1 WNHNN, CDR2 SYGVQD (reference sequence). Trimming cost V 0 bases and J 8 bases, with 7 bases left between them. The CDR3 here is CASSESTRGELFF. CDR3 nucleotide sequence: TGCGCCAGCAGTGAGTCGACTCGTGGGGAGCTGTTTTTT.

The chain recombines TRBV11-2 with TRBJ2-4, with TRBD2 identical over 9 bases. The last part of the DNA fits TRBJ2-7 better; the J call may be wrong. CDR1 SGHAT and CDR2 FQNNGV come from the germline V gene. The CDR3 contains 16 residues. In nucleotides, the CDR3 is TGTGCCAGCAGCTTAGTTGGGGCTAGCGGGGCCTACGAGCAGTACTTC. As protein: CASSLVGASGAYEQYF.

The chain joins TRBV5-6 to TRBJ2-4, with 9 bases lining up with TRBD2. The V and J ends lost 4 bases and 14 bases, in that order; junction bases with no gene match: 13. Germline CDR1 reads SGHDT; CDR2 reads YYEEEE. There are 14 residues in the CDR3. CDR3: CASSPQAGGSLEYF. CDR3 in DNA: TGTGCCAGCAGCCCGCAAGCGGGAGGTTCTCTGGAGTACTTC.

This clonotype was counted many times. V and J are TRBV24-1 and TRBJ1-5; TRBD1 matches 7 bases. CDR3 length: 13 amino acids. The germline V gene has CDR1 KGHDR and CDR2 SFDVKD. V shed 6 bases and J 5 bases; nucleotides not matched to a gene: 3. CDR3 sequence: CATSFQGDQPQHF. CDR3 DNA sequence: TGTGCCACCAGTTTCCAGGGGGATCAGCCCCAGCATTTT.